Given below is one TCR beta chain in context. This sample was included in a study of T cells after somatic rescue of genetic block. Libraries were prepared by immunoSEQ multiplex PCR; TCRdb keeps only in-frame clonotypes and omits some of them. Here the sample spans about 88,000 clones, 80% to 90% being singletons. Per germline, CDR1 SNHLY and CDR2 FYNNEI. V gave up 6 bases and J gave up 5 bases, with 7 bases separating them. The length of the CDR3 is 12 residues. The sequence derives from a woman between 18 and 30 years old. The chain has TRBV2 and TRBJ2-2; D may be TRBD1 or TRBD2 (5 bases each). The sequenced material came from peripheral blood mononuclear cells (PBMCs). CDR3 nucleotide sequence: TGTGCCAGCAGCAGGGAGACCGGGGAGCTGTTTTTT. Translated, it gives CASSRETGELFF.